This entry features one T cell receptor beta chain sequence. Its antigen is not yet known. No much larger clone is present one base from it, and per-base qualities are unavailable. This entry belongs to a study of regulatory T cells in long-lasting Graves disease (dated by TCRdb to the early 2020s). For the wider study: Patients with newly diagnosed Graves' disease had been on antithyroid drugs for under 3 months. Patients with persistent Graves' disease were compared with patients with newly diagnosed Graves' disease using TCR sequencing and RNA sequencing of peripheral blood. The study was registered as a clinical trial and conducted in China. A total of some 35 samples underwent TCR sequencing, from about 13 patients with persistent Graves' disease and 20 or so patients with newly diagnosed Graves' disease.

Libraries were made using multiplex PCR. TCRdb lists the instrument as Illumina HiSeq 4000. To build TCR beta libraries, CDR3 regions were amplified by Arm-PCR using iRepertoire HTBI primers. Before sequencing, the PCR products went through gel purification. From the authors' description of their analysis: Gene usage analysis of CDR3 amino acid clonotypes relied on the 60 or so TRBV and 15 or so TRBJ segments identified across samples. COPE and FqMerger were used to merge the filtered high-quality paired reads into contigs. BLAST was used to align contigs to IMGT TRBV, TRBD and TRBJ reference genes, and CDR3 was defined according to IMGT. Any clonotype with a frequency above 0.1% was classified as a highly expanded clone. Shannon entropy was used to measure repertoire diversity, and the Gini coefficient was used to measure V-J evenness. A clonotype found in more than one individual was treated as public. The public reads were run again by TCRdb, first through fastp at Q25 and then through MiXCR, and only productive beta chains were kept. Rows merge per CDR3 protein into single entries with the most common DNA and genes. The authors' filters were not applied to this entry. Present in this sample are about 320,000 distinct CDR3 sequences, 18% of which were seen just once. The ten top clones hold about 36% of the sample.

Overall study outcomes, separate from this receptor: Only the TCR beta chain was sequenced and analyzed. Compared with newly diagnosed patients, patients with persistent Graves' disease had lower TCR Shannon entropy and fewer highly expanded clones, which suggests clonal expansion. Preferential use of TRBV28, TRBJ1-2 and TRBJ2-5 was observed in persistent disease, whereas TRBV20-1 and TRBJ2-1 were favored in newly diagnosed disease. Peripheral blood alone was examined, since thyroid tissue, which constituted the primary lesion, could not be accessed. The small sample size was acknowledged by the authors as a limitation that may reduce accuracy. More public clonotypes were shared among persistent patients (2,741) than among newly diagnosed patients (966).

Taken with the paper, the label for time point translates to: newly diagnosed GD, antithyroid drugs for less than 3 months. RNA was extracted from PBMCs in TRIzol for both TCR sequencing and RNA sequencing. Graves' disease was diagnosed according to American Thyroid Association guidelines. Patients for the study were recruited at an endocrinology department in Xi'an, China. From each patient, 7.5 to 9.5 milliliters of peripheral blood was collected into an EDTA anticoagulant tube. Ficoll Paque Plus density gradient separation was used to isolate PBMCs, and no additional T cell sorting was done. An Agilent 2100 Bioanalyzer and agarose gel were used to assess RNA quality, and a NanoDrop 2000 was used to measure RNA concentration. The CDR3 spans 15 residues, from the cysteine through the phenylalanine. The CDR3 DNA has 45 bases and is translated from base 1. V loses 5 bases, J loses 2 bases, and the germline ends lie 16 bases apart.

The clonotype comes from a female donor with Graves disease. The source material was peripheral blood mononuclear cells (PBMCs), sampled at new diagnosis, from a patient treated with antithyroid drugs. Recombination joined TRBV12-3 or TRBV12-4 with TRBJ2-7; the best D guess is TRBD2, with 6 bases matching. The nucleotide sequence is TGTGCCAGCAGTCCCGGGGCGACTAGACCCTACGAGCAGTACTTC. Translated, it reads CASSPGATRPYEQYF.